This T cell receptor beta chain was sequenced during a study of blood T cells in healthy people across ages. Study findings and constraints: Those diversity estimates obtained from one million T cells were thought to be underestimates.

The second PCR ran roughly 7 to 12 cycles with a sample-barcoded 5' primer and J-beta primers. TCRdb re-derived calls from the 5' RACE reads in MiXCR, one entry per CDR3 protein. The sample has about 940,000 distinct CDR3 sequences, about 48% seen once. Concerning this clonotype itself: The antigen is unknown.

Ranging in age from roughly 6 to 100, the donors were healthy Caucasian individuals from Russia. Peripheral blood samples of around 11 milliliters were drawn from each donor. The total RNA that was extracted per sample amounted to at least 5.5 micrograms. The receptor was derived from a man in his thirties or forties in good health. Sequenced input: blood.

Here the CDR3 reads CASRDGLLNTGELFF. The CDR3 DNA reads TGTGCCAGCAGAGACGGTCTATTGAACACCGGGGAGCTGTTTTTT. The V gene is TRBV2, the J gene TRBJ2-2; D is unresolved. CDR3 length equals 15 residues. Deletions cut 6 bases from V and 1 base from J, with 12 bases between. Germline V lookup: CDR1 SNHLY, CDR2 FYNNEI. The whole variable domain, remainder taken from reference TRBV2 and TRBJ2-2, is EPEVTQTPSHQVTQMGQEVILRCVPISNHLYFYWYRQILGQKVEFLVSFYNNEISEKSEIFDDQFSVERPDGSNFTLKIRSTKLEDSAMYFCASRDGLLNTGELFFGEGSRLTVL.